This T cell receptor (beta chain) came from a study of blood T cell repertoires in COVID-19. Study-wide background: COVID-19 samples collected from the United States, Italy and Spain covered acute and convalescent phases. Sample material is recorded as cDNA or gDNA derived from T cells, B-cell-depleted T cells, or PBMCs.

As processed by the authors: Reference gene primer amplification gave estimated nucleated cell counts. Profiling relied on immunoSEQ multiplex PCR, and the TCRdb table lists in-frame clones only, not all of them. That table furnishes V, J and clone size, whereas the DNA furnished D and trimming. Among about 49,000 clones, around four fifths were seen once, and the ten largest hold about 2.9%. This CDR3 comprises 15 residues. The J segment lost 4 bases and the V segment lost 4 bases, leaving 10 bases of the junction unmatched. Germline loops: CDR1 SGHRS, CDR2 YFSETQ. This sequence joins TRBV5-1 and TRBJ1-1, with 7 bases identical to TRBD1. What was sequenced was peripheral blood. This TCR was recovered from a woman aged 55-75 years with acute or convalescent COVID-19. CDR3 DNA sequence: TGCGCCAGCAGCGGCTCACAGGGGAAAGGCACTGAAGCTTTCTTT. Translation gives CASSGSQGKGTEAFF.